This T cell receptor (beta chain) was captured by sequencing in a study of blood T cell repertoires in COVID-19. Only in-frame clones appear in the TCRdb table, and some are missing; sequencing was by immunoSEQ multiplex PCR. The sample carries about 270,000 clones, 86% recorded once. Participants reported their clinical history, and cohort assignment relied on those reports. Recovery among Cohort 3 donors was established by two negative PCRs, clearance, or symptom resolution. Germline V gives CDR1 GTSNPN, CDR2 SVGIG (reference sequence). The V and J ends lost 3 bases and 0 bases respectively, with 15 bases between them. This CDR3 region has 16 residues.

Material for sequencing was PBMCs or T cells enriched from blood (not recorded which). The chain couples TRBV30 to TRBJ1-3; TRBD1 might be the D (6 bases). This sequence was found in a woman between 18 and 30 years old who had recovered from COVID-19. CDR3 region: CAWSPGHLSSGNTIYF. CDR3 sequence (DNA): TGTGCCTGGAGCCCGGGACACTTAAGCTCTGGAAACACCATATATTTT.